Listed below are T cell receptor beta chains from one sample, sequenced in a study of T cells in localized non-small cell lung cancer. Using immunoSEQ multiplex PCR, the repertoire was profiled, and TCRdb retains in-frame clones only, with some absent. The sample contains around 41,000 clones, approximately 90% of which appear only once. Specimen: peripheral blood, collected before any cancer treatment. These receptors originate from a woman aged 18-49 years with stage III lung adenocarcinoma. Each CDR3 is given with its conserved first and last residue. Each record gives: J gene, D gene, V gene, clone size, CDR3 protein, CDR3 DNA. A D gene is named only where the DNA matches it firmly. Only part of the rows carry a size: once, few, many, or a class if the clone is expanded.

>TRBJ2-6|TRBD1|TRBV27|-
CASSSWAGGSGANVLTF
TGTGCCAGCAGTTCCTGGGCAGGGGGCTCTGGGGCCAACGTCCTGACTTTC
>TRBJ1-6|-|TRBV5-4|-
CASSPNSRTHNSPLHF
TGTGCCAGCAGCCCTAATAGCAGGACTCATAATTCACCCCTCCACTTT
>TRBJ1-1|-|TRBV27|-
CASRLLEQGDAFF
TGTGCCAGCAGACTATTGGAGCAGGGAGACGCTTTCTTT
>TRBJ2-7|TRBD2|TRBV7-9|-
CASSPKGSGGHSYEQYF
TGTGCCAGCAGCCCCAAGGGGAGCGGGGGCCACTCCTACGAGCAGTACTTC
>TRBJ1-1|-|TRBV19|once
CASSIAGGDKSNTEAFF
TGTGCCAGTAGTATAGCGGGGGGTGACAAATCTAACACTGAAGCTTTCTTT
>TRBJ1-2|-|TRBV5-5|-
CASSFGTAINYGYTF
TGTGCCAGCAGCTTTGGCACAGCTATTAACTATGGCTACACCTTC
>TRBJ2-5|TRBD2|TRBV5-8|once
CASSFGLAGRLRETQYF
TGTGCCAGCAGCTTCGGACTAGCGGGGCGGCTCAGGGAGACCCAGTACTTC
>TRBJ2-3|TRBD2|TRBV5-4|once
CASSLTSVPTDTQYF
TGTGCCAGCAGCTTGACTAGCGTCCCCACAGATACGCAGTATTTT
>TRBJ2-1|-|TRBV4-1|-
CAAGAGEGSYNEQFF
TGCGCCGCCGGGGCAGGGGAGGGATCCTACAATGAGCAGTTCTTC
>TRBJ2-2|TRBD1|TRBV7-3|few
CASSPTGGKNTGELFF
TGTGCCAGCAGTCCGACAGGGGGCAAGAACACCGGGGAGCTGTTTTTT
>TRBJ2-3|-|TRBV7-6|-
CASSLGVGAFSTDTQYF
TGTGCCAGCAGCTTAGGGGTTGGGGCCTTCTCCACAGATACGCAGTATTTT
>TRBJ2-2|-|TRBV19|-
CASSRTLRRNTGELFF
TGTGCCAGTAGTCGCACCCTTCGCAGGAACACCGGGGAGCTGTTTTTT
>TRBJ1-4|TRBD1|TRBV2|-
CASSLGQGVSNEKLFF
TGTGCCAGCAGCCTAGGACAGGGGGTATCTAATGAAAAACTGTTTTTT
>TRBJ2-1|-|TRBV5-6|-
CASSGLRNEQFF
TGTGCCAGCAGCGGTCTACGCAATGAGCAGTTCTTC
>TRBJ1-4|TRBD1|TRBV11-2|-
CASSQLVDRVDEKLFF
TGTGCCAGCAGCCAACTTGTCGACAGGGTGGATGAAAAACTGTTTTTT
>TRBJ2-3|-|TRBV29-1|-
CSVGPGPLNTDTQYF
TGCAGCGTGGGTCCCGGGCCACTGAACACAGATACGCAGTATTTT
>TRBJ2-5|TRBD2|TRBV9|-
CASSGGTSWVETQYF
TGTGCCAGCAGCGGGGGGACTAGCTGGGTGGAGACCCAGTACTTC
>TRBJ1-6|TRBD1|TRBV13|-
CATTQGGRVGSPLHF
TGTGCAACCACCCAAGGGGGCAGGGTAGGGTCACCCCTCCACTTT
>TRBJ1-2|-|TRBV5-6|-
CASSLAVGNYGYTF
TGTGCCAGCAGCTTGGCCGTCGGTAACTATGGCTACACCTTC
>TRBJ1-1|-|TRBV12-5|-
CASGLSQGRTAFF
TGTGCTAGTGGTTTGAGTCAGGGGCGGACGGCTTTCTTT
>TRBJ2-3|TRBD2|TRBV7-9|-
CASSSLLAGDTDTQYF
TGTGCCAGCAGCTCCTTACTAGCGGGGGACACAGATACGCAGTATTTT
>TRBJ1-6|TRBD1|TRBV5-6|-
CASSARDRVDSPLHF
TGTGCCAGCAGCGCTCGGGACAGGGTAGATTCACCCCTCCACTTT
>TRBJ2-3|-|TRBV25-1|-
CASSEAATNTQYF
TGTGCCAGCAGTGAAGCGGCTACAAATACGCAGTATTTT
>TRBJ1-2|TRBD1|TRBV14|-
CASSQAGQGSGYTF
TGTGCCAGCAGCCAAGCTGGACAGGGGTCTGGCTACACCTTC
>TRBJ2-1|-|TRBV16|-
CASSKDRQAVRNEQFF
TGTGCCAGCAGCAAAGATAGACAGGCGGTACGGAATGAGCAGTTCTTC
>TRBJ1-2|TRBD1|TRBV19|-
CASSTGTGRNTF
TGTGCCAGTAGTACCGGGACAGGCCGTAACACCTTC
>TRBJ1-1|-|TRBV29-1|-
CSVDNPNTEAFF
TGCAGCGTTGACAACCCGAACACTGAAGCTTTCTTT
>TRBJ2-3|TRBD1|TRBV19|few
CASSRQTGVLDTQYF
TGTGCCAGTAGTAGGCAGACAGGGGTTTTAGATACGCAGTATTTT
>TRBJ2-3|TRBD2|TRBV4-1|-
CASSRMRSGGAPSTDTQYF
TGCGCCAGCAGCCGAATGCGTAGCGGGGGGGCCCCTAGCACAGATACGCAGTATTTT
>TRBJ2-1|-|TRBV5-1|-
CASSSTGISYNEQFF
TGCGCCAGCAGCTCCACGGGGATCTCCTACAATGAGCAGTTCTTC
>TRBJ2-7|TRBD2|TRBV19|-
CASALSGSAYEQYF
TGTGCCAGTGCCCTTAGCGGGAGTGCCTACGAGCAGTACTTC
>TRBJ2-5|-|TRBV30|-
CAWSAKETQYF
TGTGCCTGGAGTGCTAAAGAGACCCAGTACTTC
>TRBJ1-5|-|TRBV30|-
CAWSVGQVGQPQHF
TGTGCCTGGAGTGTGGGGCAGGTGGGTCAGCCCCAGCATTTT
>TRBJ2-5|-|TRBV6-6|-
CASSSGAVKLETQYF
TGTGCCAGCAGCAGCGGAGCGGTGAAGTTAGAGACCCAGTACTTC
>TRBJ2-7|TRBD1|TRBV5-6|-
CASSFTGTDEQYF
TGTGCCAGCAGCTTTACCGGGACAGACGAGCAGTACTTC
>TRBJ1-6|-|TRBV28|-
CASRGPNSPLHF
TGTGCCAGCAGGGGGCCGAATTCACCCCTCCACTTT
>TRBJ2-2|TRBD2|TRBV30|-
CAWGTSGGGTGELFF
TGTGCCTGGGGGACTAGCGGGGGAGGCACCGGGGAGCTGTTTTTT
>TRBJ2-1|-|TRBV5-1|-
CASSGGGPLQYNEQFF
TGCGCCAGCAGCGGTGGGGGTCCCCTTCAGTACAATGAGCAGTTCTTC
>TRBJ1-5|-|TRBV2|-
CASSERGPWGTQHF
TGTGCCAGCAGTGAAAGAGGCCCCTGGGGAACCCAGCATTTT
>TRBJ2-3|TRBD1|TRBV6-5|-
CASSYSTRGRDTQYF
TGTGCCAGCAGTTACTCGACCAGGGGGCGAGATACGCAGTATTTT
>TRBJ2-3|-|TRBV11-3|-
CASSPGATGKHTQYF
TGTGCCAGCAGCCCCGGGGCTACCGGTAAACATACGCAGTATTTT
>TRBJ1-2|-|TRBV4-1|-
CASSQDRAGYTF
TGCGCCAGCAGCCAAGATCGGGCTGGCTACACCTTC
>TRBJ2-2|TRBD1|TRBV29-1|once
CSANRGGTGELFF
TGCAGCGCGAACAGGGGCGGGACCGGGGAGCTGTTTTTT
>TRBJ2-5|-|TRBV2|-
CARSRGSETQYF
TGTGCCCGCAGCAGGGGTTCAGAGACCCAGTACTTC
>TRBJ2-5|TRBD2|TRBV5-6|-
CASSSTSGAWETQYF
TGTGCCAGCAGCTCGACTAGCGGGGCTTGGGAGACCCAGTACTTC
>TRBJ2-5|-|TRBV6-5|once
CASSYSYRETQYF
TGTGCCAGCAGTTACTCTTACAGAGAGACCCAGTACTTC
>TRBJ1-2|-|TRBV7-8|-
CASSLRRDPNYGYTF
TGTGCCAGCAGCTTACGCAGAGATCCTAACTATGGCTACACCTTC
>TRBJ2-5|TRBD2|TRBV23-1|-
CASSQSIGTGGEETQYF
TGCGCCAGCAGTCAATCCATCGGCACGGGGGGGGAGGAGACCCAGTACTTC